This T cell receptor (beta chain) is drawn from a study of blood T cell repertoires in COVID-19. Study-level information: The samples span acute and convalescent COVID-19 from the United States, Italy and Spain.

The CDR3 covers 17 residues. CDR1 and CDR2 (germline): SGDLS, YYNGEE. V dropped 3 bases and J dropped 2; count of bases not matched to a gene: 10. Sequencing used immunoSEQ multiplex PCR; TCRdb keeps in-frame clones, though not all of them. The sample includes tens of thousands of clones, over 75% seen only once; the top ten take 2.5% to 3%. This clone showed up just a few times. The sample consisted of peripheral blood. The source is a man older than 75 with acute or convalescent COVID-19. V usage is TRBV9 and J usage is TRBJ2-7, with 11 bases aligning to TRBD2. The CDR3 coding sequence is TGTGCCAGCAGCGAGGGACTAGCGGAGCTGTGGGCCTACGAGCAGTACTTC. Translated: CASSEGLAELWAYEQYF.